This T cell receptor (beta chain) was profiled in a study of shared clonotypes between healthy human individuals. With respect to this clone: Its specificity is not known.

CD4+ cells yielded CD45RA+ naive and CD45RA-negative memory subsets. Study-level results: Researchers found naive subsets generally carried larger estimated richness than memory subsets. Sorted-subset sequencing, rarefaction showed, was incomplete despite large depth.

Libraries were prepared by immunoSEQ multiplex PCR; TCRdb keeps only in-frame clonotypes and omits some of them. Among approximately 2.3 million clones listed, just over 90% were seen once. This CDR3 region has 17 residues. V lost 4 bases and J 0 bases, leaving 15 bases between the germline ends. The sequencing sample was made of naive CD4+ T cells from PBMCs. Subset denoted: CD45RA+ positively selected. The sequence was collected from a man younger than 35 in good health. Some clones in this sample may be carry-over from other donors' samples. This sequence joins TRBV6-7 and TRBJ1-4; TRBD1 might be the D (5 bases). TRBV6-7 has ORF status, its function being uncertain. The CDR3 nucleotides read TGTGCCAGCAGTTTGTTGGCGTCGACAGCAACTAATGAAAAACTGTTTTTT. This sequence encodes CASSLLASTATNEKLFF.